This T cell receptor beta chain derives from a study of T cell responses to AZD1222 COVID-19 vaccine. Findings and limits, study-wide: Clonal diversity was possibly underestimated, and white British individuals and females predominated among donors. Every sample of the repertoires postdated the peak T cell response.

The CDR3 totals 13 residues. Germline loops: CDR1 MGHRA, CDR2 YSYEKL. V lost 6 bases, J lost 0 bases, and 6 bases lay in between. The data were produced by immunoSEQ multiplex PCR, yet TCRdb's version contains in-frame clones alone and is incomplete. Of 110,000 to 150,000 clones listed, 85% to 95% were seen once; the top ten hold 9.5% to 15%. Concerning this clone: Its matching antigen is unknown.

The TCR originated in an adult who had recovered from COVID-19. This rearrangement joins TRBV4-1 to TRBJ1-3; D is unresolved. This specimen was peripheral blood, taken after recovery from COVID-19. The CDR3 region has the DNA TGCGCCAGCAGGAGAAGCTCTGGAAACACCATATATTTT. Protein product: CASRRSSGNTIYF.